This T cell receptor (beta chain) was recovered during a study of blood T cell repertoires in COVID-19. Whole-study context: Italy, Spain and the United States were the sources of the convalescent and acute COVID-19 samples. The cDNA or gDNA used as material had been derived from T cells, B-cell-depleted T cells, or PBMCs.

This clone was detected only a few times. Methods used by the authors: Reference gene primer amplification yielded estimated nucleated cell counts. Generated by immunoSEQ multiplex PCR, the TCRdb table keeps only in-frame clones and is missing some. V and J calls and clone size are those listed in that table; D and trimming were worked out from the DNA. The table has approximately 140,000 clones, roughly 81% seen once; the top ten hold 3% to 3.5%. This CDR3 is 16 amino acids long. The germline V gene encodes CDR1 SGHTA and CDR2 FQGNSA. Trimming removed 3 bases from V and 5 bases from J, with 14 bases in between. The study drew participants aged roughly 18 to 95 years from 20 to 30 US areas.

Sequenced input: PBMCs or T cells enriched from blood (not recorded which). The chain couples TRBV7-2 to TRBJ1-6; D is uncertain. The clonotype originates from a woman in her fifties or sixties with acute COVID-19. CDR3: CASSFAGSANNSPLHF. CDR3 sequence (DNA): TGTGCCAGCAGCTTTGCGGGTTCCGCCAATAATTCACCCCTCCACTTT.